Below, 18 T cell receptor beta chains from the same sample are listed, as sequenced in a study of beta chain features in type 1 diabetes. Study conclusions and caveats: There was a moderate but significant shortening of TCRB CDR3s in all four CD4+ subsets of Type 1 diabetes patients.

The study reverse transcribed the entire isolated RNA, so it sequenced expressed TCRB transcripts. Profiled with immunoSEQ multiplex PCR; TCRdb holds only in-frame clones, not every one. The data show under 300,000 clones, 11% seen once. No antigen is known for these receptors. Material for sequencing was naive CD4+ T cells from blood. These TCRs come from a young man with type 1 diabetes.

This sequence joins TRBV6-5 and TRBJ2-7; 8 bases map to TRBD1. The CDR3 has 14 amino acids. From germline, CDR1 is MNHEY and CDR2 SVGAGI. With V trimmed by 6 bases and J by 4 bases, 8 bases remained unmatched. CDR3 region: CASRIDRGTYEQYF. DNA for the CDR3: TGTGCCAGCAGAATTGACAGGGGCACTTACGAGCAGTACTTC.

This clone was counted only a few times. The chain employs TRBV5-4 and TRBJ2-1; 9 nucleotides align to TRBD1. The germline V gene has CDR1 SGHNT and CDR2 YYREEE (reference sequence). The CDR3 covers 14 residues. The V segment lost 2 bases and the J segment 5 bases; nucleotides outside the gene matches: 2. CDR3 protein: CASSFRDRDNEQFF. For the CDR3, the DNA is TGTGCCAGCAGCTTTCGGGACAGGGACAATGAGCAGTTCTTC.

The gene calls are TRBV21-1 and TRBJ2-7; the D call in the table, TRBD2, was not verified against the DNA. TRBV21-1 is an annotated pseudogene. The CDR3 contains 13 residues. The CDR3 nucleotides are TGTGCCAGCAGCAAAGGCGGGGTCTACGAGCAGTACTTC. Translation: CASSKGGVYEQYF.

The chain employs TRBV7-3 and TRBJ1-1, with 7 bases lining up with TRBD1. From germline, CDR1 is SGHTA and CDR2 FQGTGA. Trimming removed 1 base from V and 3 bases from J; junction bases left unmatched: 5. This CDR3 has 15 amino acids. CDR3 sequence (DNA): TGTGCCAGCAGCTTAATGGCCAGGGGGGACACTGAAGCTTTCTTT. Translated: CASSLMARGDTEAFF.

The rearrangement links TRBV7-9 to TRBJ2-1; a weak D match, TRBD2 (6 bases). CDR1 SEHNR and CDR2 FQNEAQ come from the germline V gene (reference sequence). The CDR3 is 13 residues long. V lost 5 bases, J lost 5 bases, and 10 bases lay in between. The CDR3 loop is CASSKLADNEQFF. The CDR3 DNA sequence: TGTGCCAGCAGCAAGTTAGCGGACAATGAGCAGTTCTTC.

This rearrangement joins TRBV9 to TRBJ1-6; D may be TRBD1 (6 bases). Deletions cut 4 bases from V and 0 bases from J, with 11 bases between. The V gene's germline CDR1 is SGDLS and CDR2 YYNGEE. CDR3 length: 16 residues. In nucleotides, the CDR3 is TGTGCCAGCAGCCGGGGGGCGAGCTCCTATAATTCACCCCTCCACTTT. It translates to CASSRGASSYNSPLHF.

The J gene is TRBJ2-3, the V gene TRBV11-2, with a possible D match to TRBD2 (5 bases). V was pared by 0 bases and J by 5 bases, with 18 bases between. The germline V gene has CDR1 SGHAT and CDR2 FQNNGV. This CDR3 has 17 amino acids. The CDR3 is CASSLDSWRASEDTQYF. CDR3 nucleotide sequence: TGTGCCAGCAGCTTAGACTCTTGGCGGGCGAGTGAAGATACGCAGTATTTT.

The chain links TRBV6-5 to TRBJ1-1; D gene uncertain. The CDR3 is 14 amino acids. V lost 6 bases and J lost 5, with 16 bases in between. Germline V gene lookup returns CDR1 MNHEY and CDR2 SVGAGI. The DNA of the CDR3 is TGTGCCAGCAGCAAAAAATCGGGAGGGACTGAAGCTTTCTTT. As protein: CASSKKSGGTEAFF.

This clone appeared a few times. The chain uses TRBV2 and TRBJ1-2; 7 bases line up with TRBD1. The CDR3 spans 14 residues. Losses at the gene ends were 3 bases for V and 4 bases for J; bases not matched to a gene: 5. The germline CDR1 and CDR2 sequences are SNHLY and FYNNEI. CDR3 residues: CASSDNRDSYGYTF. CDR3 sequence (DNA): TGTGCCAGCAGTGACAACAGGGACAGCTATGGCTACACCTTC.

This rearrangement joins TRBV7-2 to TRBJ2-6, with a tentative D call TRBD1 (6 bases). The germline gives CDR1 SGHTA, CDR2 FQGNSA. V shed 2 bases and J shed 2 bases, with 7 bases lying between them. The CDR3 loop spans 15 amino acids. CDR3 sequence: CASSLQGTGANVLTF. CDR3 DNA sequence: TGTGCCAGCAGCTTACAGGGGACTGGGGCCAACGTCCTGACTTTC.

This chain joins TRBV2 and TRBJ2-1; a possible D gene is TRBD1 (8 bases). Looked up from germline, CDR1 is SNHLY and CDR2 is FYNNEI. Deletions cut 3 bases from V and 2 bases from J, with 11 bases between. The CDR3 runs 15 residues. The CDR3 loop is CASSDTGGAYNEQFF. CDR3 nucleotides: TGTGCCAGCAGTGATACAGGGGGGGCCTACAATGAGCAGTTCTTC.

This clone came up a few times. The chain is built from TRBV9 and TRBJ2-2, with 12 bases that match TRBD2. This CDR3 region has 17 residues. Germline CDR1 and CDR2: SGDLS and YYNGEE. The J segment lost 5 bases and the V segment lost 0 bases, leaving 5 bases of the junction unmatched. CDR3 DNA sequence: TGTGCCAGCAGCGTAGCTGTACTAGCGGGGGGAACCGGGGAGCTGTTTTTT. As protein: CASSVAVLAGGTGELFF.

Only a few counts were recorded for this clone. The genes are TRBV18 and TRBJ1-5; D ambiguous. This CDR3 has 13 residues. Germline-derived CDR1 and CDR2 are KGHSH and LQKENI. V dropped 3 bases and J dropped 6 bases, with 9 bases sitting between them. The CDR3 sequence: CASSPSERQPQHF. CDR3 DNA: TGTGCCAGCTCACCGAGTGAGCGTCAGCCCCAGCATTTT.

This clone was found a few times. The rearrangement links TRBV6-1 to TRBJ1-5; D is unresolved. The V end lost 2 bases, the J end lost 2 bases, and 10 bases lay between the germline ends. CDR1 MNHNS and CDR2 SASEGT come from the germline V gene. The CDR3 consists of 15 residues. DNA for the CDR3: TGTGCCAGCAGTGAACCGGGAGAGCGCAATCAGCCCCAGCATTTT. As protein: CASSEPGERNQPQHF.

The gene calls are TRBV5-1 and TRBJ2-5, with TRBD2 matching over 9 bases. The V segment lost 0 bases and the J segment 6 bases; nucleotides outside the gene matches: 12. Germline values: CDR1 SGHRS, CDR2 YFSETQ. This CDR3 has 17 residues. The CDR3 reads CASSLEGGGGGAKTQYF. The CDR3 coding sequence is TGCGCCAGCAGCTTGGAAGGTGGTGGCGGGGGGGCGAAGACCCAGTACTTC.

This clone was picked up a small number of times. The V and J genes are TRBV28 and TRBJ1-5; D is ambiguous. Trimming removed 8 bases from V and 5 bases from J, with 22 bases in between. The germline V gene encodes CDR1 MDHEN and CDR2 SYDVKM. This CDR3 has 16 residues. The CDR3 bases are TGTGCCAGCCGGAACTCCGCGGCAGGAGGGCATCAGCCCCAGCATTTT. This encodes CASRNSAAGGHQPQHF.

Turning to this clone: The junction shows a germline mismatch at one end, possibly a read error. The rearrangement links TRBV18 to TRBJ1-1; 9 nucleotides agree with TRBD1. The CDR3 is 14 amino acids. Germline CDR1 reads KGHSH; CDR2 reads LQKENI. This chain's CDR3 is CASSPGQGNSEAFF. As DNA, the CDR3 is TGTGCCAGCTCACCCGGACAGGGGAACTCTGAAGCTTTCTTT.

The sample holds a few counts of this clone. The V gene is TRBV28, the J gene TRBJ2-7; TRBD2 aligns across 7 bases. Germline CDR1 MDHEN, CDR2 SYDVKM. The CDR3 contains 13 residues. The ends lost 5 bases at V and 6 bases at J; junction bases unmatched: 7. In DNA, the CDR3 is TGTGCCAGCAGTGAGGGGAGGGGTATCGAGCAGTACTTC. Its translation is CASSEGRGIEQYF.